One and the same sample provided the 6 T cell receptor beta chains below, sequenced in a study of metastatic and nonmetastatic thyroid tumors (TCRdb year 2020). Library prep was done by PCR. Sequenced using an Illumina HiSeq 4000. The public reads were reanalyzed by TCRdb: fastp trimming at Q25, MiXCR alignment, in-frame beta chains only. Here the sample has roughly 15,000 clones; 26% occur a single time. The ten largest clones capture roughly 20% of the sample. None of the patients had been given any treatment before thyroid surgery. Sequencing used tumor tissue. These receptors originate from a female donor with papillary thyroid cancer or a benign thyroid nodule (not recorded which). Some clones in this sample may be carry-over from other donors' samples.

This rearrangement joins TRBV7-9 to TRBJ1-5; D unresolved. This CDR3 comprises 13 residues. The V end was cut by 5 bases, the J end by 4 bases, with 9 bases between. Germline V gene sequence: CDR1 SEHNR, CDR2 FQNEAQ (reference sequence). CDR3 DNA sequence: TGTGCCAGCAGCCGCCGAACAAATCAGCCCCAGCATTTT. Translated: CASSRRTNQPQHF.

The rearrangement joins TRBV27 to TRBJ1-6; no definite D call. Trimming removed 5 bases from V and 7 bases from J, with 15 bases in between. This CDR3 contains 15 residues. The germline V gene has CDR1 MNHEY and CDR2 SMNVEV (reference sequence). CDR3 amino acids: CASSPETRSNSPLHF. CDR3 bases: TGTGCCAGCAGTCCCGAGACACGGTCGAATTCACCCCTCCACTTT.

This clone was recorded at least ten times. The J gene is TRBJ2-5, the V gene TRBV20-1; TRBD2 matches at 11 bases. Unmatched junction bases numbered 9, after V lost 3 bases and J lost 3 bases. This CDR3 region has 16 residues. CDR1 is DFQATT and CDR2 is SNEGSKA in the germline V gene (reference sequence). The CDR3 DNA is TGCAGTGCTAGTGTTTATAGCGGGGGGGTAAAAGAGACCCAGTACTTC. This translates into CSASVYSGGVKETQYF.

This chain uses TRBV7-9 with TRBJ1-1; tentative D call: TRBD1 (5 bases). The V end lost 6 bases, the J end lost 6 bases, and 8 bases lay between the germline ends. CDR3 size: 11 residues. CDR1 and CDR2 (germline): SEHNR, FQNEAQ (reference sequence). CDR3 protein: CASSRQPEAFF. Written as DNA, the CDR3 is TGTGCCAGCAGTCGACAGCCTGAAGCTTTCTTT.

The chain carries TRBV11-3 and TRBJ2-7; D uncertain. The CDR3 sequence is 13 residues long. Germline V lookup: CDR1 SGHNT, CDR2 YENEEA. Trimming removed 1 base at V and 3 bases at J, with 7 bases between. DNA of the CDR3: TGTGCCAGCAGCTTAGTTTCTGGCTACGAGCAGTACTTC. This encodes CASSLVSGYEQYF. The whole variable domain, filled in from reference TRBV11-3 and TRBJ2-7, reads EAGVVQSPRYKIIEKKQPVAFWCNPISGHNTLYWYLQNLGQGPELLIRYENEEAVDDSQLPKDRFSAERLKGVDSTLKIQPAELGDSAVYLCASSLVSGYEQYFGPGTRLTVT.

This clone was found a few times. The V gene is TRBV6-2 or TRBV6-3, the J gene TRBJ1-1, with D unresolved. Germline CDR1 is MNHEY and CDR2 is SVGEGT. V lost 6 bases and J lost 1, with 9 bases in between. CDR3 length equals 13 residues. The CDR3, as DNA: TGTGCCAGCAGAAGTAGAAGGAACACTGAAGCTTTCTTT. Translation gives CASRSRRNTEAFF.